What follows is one T cell receptor (beta chain) and its context. What it binds is unknown. These data come from a study of beta chain features in type 1 diabetes. This CDR3 is 16 amino acids long. Germline CDR1 is SGHTA and CDR2 is FQGNSA. The V end was cut by 3 bases, the J end by 2 bases, with 16 bases between. Study results and limitations: All four CD4+ subsets of Type 1 diabetes patients contained TCRB CDR3s that were moderately but significantly shorter.

As every portion of the isolated RNA was reverse transcribed, the sequencing read expressed TCRB transcripts. Produced via immunoSEQ multiplex PCR; TCRdb's table is partial and in-frame only. This sample carries 300,000 or so clones, roughly an eighth of them seen once, and the ten largest clones take about 0.016%. Sequenced input: naive CD4+ T cells from blood. This chain uses TRBV7-2 with TRBJ2-5; perhaps TRBD2 as D (5 bases). The receptor comes from a young man with type 1 diabetes. The DNA of the CDR3 is TGTGCCAGCAGCTTGATGGGTGGCGGGTTACAAGAGACCCAGTACTTC. It codes for CASSLMGGGLQETQYF.